The 8 T cell receptor beta chains below were found in one sample sequenced in a study of CD8 T cells in ankylosing spondylitis. TCRdb re-called the 5' RACE reads with MiXCR, one entry per CDR3 protein. The table lists some 200,000 distinct CDR3 sequences, roughly 13% of them singletons. The sample taken for sequencing was blood, either unsorted or a sorted T cell fraction (not recorded which). These receptors were collected from a male donor with ankylosing spondylitis or in good health (not recorded which).

This chain joins TRBV6-1 and TRBJ2-2; D is possibly TRBD1 (6 bases). V gave up 6 bases and J gave up 6 bases, with 14 bases separating them. CDR3 length equals 14 residues. The germline V gene encodes CDR1 MNHNS and CDR2 SASEGT. The CDR3 coding sequence is TGTGCCAGCAGCACAGGGTCATGGGCCGGGGAGCTGTTTTTT. Translated, it gives CASSTGSWAGELFF.

In its sample, this clonotype was seen a few times. V is TRBV27 and J is TRBJ2-1; 11 positions match TRBD2. V was pared by 7 bases and J by 3 bases, with 11 bases of the junction left unmatched. The CDR3 is 17 residues long. Germline lookup yields CDR1 MNHEY and CDR2 SMNVEV (reference sequence). The CDR3 nucleotides are TGTGCCAGCAAAGGACTAGCGGGTCAGTGGGGCTACAATGAGCAGTTCTTC. This codes for CASKGLAGQWGYNEQFF.

This clonotype came up a few times. The chain employs TRBV6-1 and TRBJ2-7; a possible D gene is TRBD1 (5 bases). Germline V CDR1 and CDR2: MNHNS, SASEGT. CDR3 length equals 16 residues. V lost 7 bases and J 3 bases, leaving 22 bases between the germline ends. This chain's CDR3 is CASTPTHTGELYEQYF. CDR3 DNA sequence: TGTGCCAGCACCCCCACACACACAGGAGAACTCTACGAGCAGTACTTC.

This clonotype occurred a few times. This chain uses TRBV27 with TRBJ2-7, with 8 bases identical to TRBD2. Losses at the gene ends were 0 bases for V and 2 bases for J; bases not matched to a gene: 6. The CDR3 is 16 residues long. CDR1 is MNHEY and CDR2 is SMNVEV in the germline V gene (reference sequence). DNA of the CDR3: TGTGCCAGCAGTTTATCGATAGCGGGACTTACCTACGAGCAGTACTTC. This translates into CASSLSIAGLTYEQYF.

J is TRBJ2-1 and V is TRBV7-2; 7 positions match TRBD2. V lost 5 bases and J lost 9; bases outside the gene matches: 4. CDR1 is SGHTA, CDR2 FQGNSA, per germline. There are 12 residues in the CDR3. This chain's CDR3 is CASSATSTEQFF. The CDR3 DNA reads as TGTGCCAGCAGCGCGACTAGCACTGAGCAGTTCTTC.

This clonotype came up a few times. The genes are TRBV6-1 and TRBJ2-1, with a weak D call TRBD2 (5 bases). Trimming took off 6 bases at V and 4 bases at J, with 22 bases between the two ends. The CDR3 contains 17 residues. Germline CDR1 is MNHNS and CDR2 is SASEGT. In DNA, the CDR3 is TGTGCCAGCAGCCCACTAGGGTCCCGGGTTGTTTACAATGAGCAGTTCTTC. Protein: CASSPLGSRVVYNEQFF.

The chain uses TRBV10-3 and TRBJ2-1, with a weak D call TRBD1 (6 bases). The length of the CDR3 is 14 residues. Trimming shortened V by 10 bases and J by 7 bases, and 20 bases separated the two germline ends. CDR1 ENHRY and CDR2 SYGVKD come from the germline V gene. CDR3 region: CASLSGDHHNEQFF. The CDR3 DNA follows: TGTGCCAGCTTGTCAGGGGACCACCATAATGAGCAGTTCTTC.

This clonotype has a count of ten or more. The J gene is TRBJ2-5, the V gene TRBV27; TRBD2 agrees at 7 bases. The germline gives CDR1 MNHEY, CDR2 SMNVEV (reference sequence). V shed 2 bases and J 5 bases; nucleotides not matched to a gene: 8. The CDR3 loop spans 15 amino acids. CDR3: CASSLGSGGLETQYF. The CDR3, as DNA: TGTGCCAGCAGTTTAGGATCCGGGGGGTTGGAGACCCAGTACTTC.